This entry is about one T cell receptor (beta chain). What it binds is unknown. The sample is drawn from a study of T cells in Graves' hyperthyroidism and ophthalmopathy. TCR beta CDR3 sequences were amplified from RNA transcripts. During a first-round RT-PCR of the TCR CDR3, the HTBI primer set was used. MiXCR, run by TCRdb on the multiplex PCR reads, gives a single entry per CDR3 protein. The data show 550,000 to 800,000 distinct CDR3 sequences, 17% seen once. J was trimmed by 3 bases and V by 5 bases; bases with no gene match: 10. This CDR3 contains 15 residues. Study conclusions and caveats: Blood also held most thyroid clonotypes expanded beyond 0.001.

The sample was blood. This TCR was recovered from a man aged 50 to 60 with Graves' hyperthyroidism. V gene TRBV12-3 or TRBV12-4 combines with J gene TRBJ2-7, with 7 bases matching TRBD1. CDR3 amino acids: CASSAQVTGNYEQYF. The CDR3 nucleotides read TGTGCCAGCAGTGCACAGGTGACAGGGAACTACGAGCAGTACTTC.